This T cell receptor beta chain was captured in a study of blood T cell repertoires in COVID-19. The overall study: Samples came from the United States, Italy and Spain, spanning acute and convalescent COVID-19. From T cells, B-cell-depleted T cells, or PBMCs came the material, which was cDNA or gDNA.

V gave up 2 bases and J gave up 5 bases, with 13 bases separating them. The CDR3 runs 14 residues. As processed by the authors: Reference gene primer amplification in the assay estimated nucleated cell counts. Using immunoSEQ multiplex PCR, the repertoire was profiled, and TCRdb retains in-frame clones only, with some absent. V and J calls and clone size are those listed in that table; D and trimming were worked out from the DNA. Counted here are nearly 300,000 clones, around 88% occurring once; the ten biggest clones make up 6.9%. This TCR derives from a woman in her 30s who had recovered from COVID-19. The chain joins TRBV5-7 to TRBJ1-1, with D tentatively TRBD1 (5 bases). Being an ORF, TRBV5-7 has a function that is uncertain. Specimen: peripheral blood. CDR3 sequence reads: CASSFRGRGTEAFF. CDR3 sequence (DNA): TGTGCCAGCAGCTTTAGAGGACGGGGGACTGAAGCTTTCTTT.